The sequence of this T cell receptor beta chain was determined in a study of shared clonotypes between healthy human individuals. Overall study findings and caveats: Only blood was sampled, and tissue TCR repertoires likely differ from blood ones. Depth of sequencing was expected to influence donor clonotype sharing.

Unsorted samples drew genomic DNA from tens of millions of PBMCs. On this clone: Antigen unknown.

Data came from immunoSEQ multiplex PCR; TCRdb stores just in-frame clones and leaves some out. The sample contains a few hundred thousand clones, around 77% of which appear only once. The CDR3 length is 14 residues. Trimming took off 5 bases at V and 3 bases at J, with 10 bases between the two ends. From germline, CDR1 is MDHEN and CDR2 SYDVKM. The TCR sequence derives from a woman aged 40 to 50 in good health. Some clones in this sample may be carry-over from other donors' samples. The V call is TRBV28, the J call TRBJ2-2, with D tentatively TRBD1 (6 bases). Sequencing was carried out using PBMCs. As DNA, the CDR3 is TGTGCCAGCAGTCGTTACAGGGACACCGGGGAGCTGTTTTTT. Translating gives CASSRYRDTGELFF.